Given below is one TCR beta chain in context. V was cut by 5 bases and J by 5 bases, with 13 bases left in between. This CDR3 spans 14 amino acids. CDR1 and CDR2 from the germline V gene are SGHNT and YENEEA. These data belong to a study of T cell changes during pregnancy in multiple sclerosis. The protocol was immunoSEQ multiplex PCR, while the TCRdb copy is restricted to in-frame clones and leaves out a portion. This repertoire shows roughly 93,000 clones, around 90% found once; its top ten account for 0.9% to 0.95%. This sample comprised peripheral blood, obtained before pregnancy. The clonotype was recovered from a female donor with multiple sclerosis, enrolled in a pregnancy study. J is TRBJ1-3 and V is TRBV11-3; TRBD1 might be the D (5 bases). In nucleotides, the CDR3 is TGTGCCAGCAGCCTGGGGGGAAGCCGAAACACCATATATTTT. Its translation is CASSLGGSRNTIYF.